Listed here are 32 T cell receptor beta chains from one sample, sequenced in a study of blood T cells in healthy people across ages (dated by TCRdb to between 2014 and 2017). The library relied on 5' RACE. TCRdb names Illumina HiSeq 2500 as the instrument used. A second PCR of roughly 7 to 11 cycles was performed with a sample-barcoded 5' primer and a J-beta primer mix. TCRdb trimmed the raw reads at Q25, called clones with MiXCR and kept productive beta chains. Entries that share a CDR3 protein sequence are merged under the most common genes and DNA. Across this sample there are 600,000 or so distinct CDR3 sequences, with about 30% seen only once. The ten largest clones capture approximately 15% of the sample. The sequenced sample was blood. These receptor sequences come from a woman over 75 in good health.

The rearrangement uses TRBV5-1 and TRBJ2-4; 12 bases are shared with TRBD2. V was clipped by 4 bases and J by 2 bases; unmatched bases: 13. This CDR3 comprises 19 residues. Germline CDR1 is SGHRS and CDR2 is YFSETQ. DNA for the CDR3: TGCGCCAGCAGCCTGGAACCGGGACTAGCGGGTGGTACCAAAAACATTCAGTACTTC. Translated, it gives CASSLEPGLAGGTKNIQYF.

This sequence joins TRBV25-1 and TRBJ2-1; 10 bases agree with TRBD2. The end of the DNA aligns better with TRBJ2-7, so the J call may be wrong. This CDR3 contains 16 residues. Germline V CDR1 and CDR2: MGHDK, SYGVNS. The CDR3 region is CASSKSSGGPYNEQYF. For the CDR3, the DNA is TGTGCCAGCAGTAAATCTAGCGGGGGCCCCTACAATGAGCAGTACTTC.

This clonotype was observed a few times. A far larger clone is only one base removed, so a read error is likely. The chain combines TRBV20-1 with TRBJ2-5; tentative D call: TRBD2 (5 bases). The CDR3 runs 11 residues. Germline lookup yields CDR1 DFQATT and CDR2 SNEGSKA (reference sequence). CDR3 amino acids: CRASRGETQYF. The CDR3 region has the DNA TGCAGGGCTAGTCGAGGGGAGACCCAGTACTTC.

The chain recombines TRBV6-5 with TRBJ2-3; the match to TRBD2 covers 15 bases. Germline loops: CDR1 MNHEY, CDR2 SVGAGI. The CDR3 is made up of 20 amino acids. Germline trimming cut 1 base from V and 4 bases from J; bases unmatched to any gene: 12. The CDR3 is CASSYFIGLAGGPVADTQYF. CDR3 bases: TGTGCCAGCAGTTACTTCATAGGACTAGCGGGAGGGCCTGTGGCAGATACGCAGTATTTT.

Comments on this clonotype: A read error may account for a junction end that differs from germline. The gene calls are TRBV7-9 and TRBJ2-2, with 7 bases matching TRBD1. This CDR3 has 16 residues. Germline lookup yields CDR1 SEHNR and CDR2 FQNEAQ (reference sequence). This chain's CDR3 is CASSLLDRLQAGEPFF. The CDR3 region has the DNA TGTGCCAGCAGCTTATTGGACAGGCTGCAGGCCGGGGAGCCGTTTTTT.

This clonotype was counted at least ten times. The CDR3 loop reads CAISDRDGRGTDTQYF. The CDR3 nucleotides are TGTGCCATCAGTGACCGCGACGGCAGGGGCACAGATACGCAGTATTTT. The V call is TRBV10-3, the J call TRBJ2-3, with D possibly matching TRBD1 (5 bases). Trimming removed 3 bases from V and 1 base from J, with 14 bases in between. CDR1 and CDR2 (germline): ENHRY, SYGVKD. The CDR3 is made up of 16 amino acids.

This clonotype was detected many times. The V call is TRBV4-1, the J call TRBJ2-7, with TRBD1 as a possible D gene (6 bases). V dropped 1 base and J dropped 4 bases, with 14 bases sitting between them. Germline CDR1 MGHRA, CDR2 YSYEKL. The CDR3 contains 15 residues. The CDR3 loop reads CASSQGGQGRYEQYF. The CDR3, as DNA: TGCGCCAGCAGCCAAGGGGGGCAGGGGCGATACGAGCAGTACTTC.

In this sample, this clonotype turned up many times. The chain uses TRBV5-1 and TRBJ2-1; 10 bases align to TRBD2. V shed 1 base, J shed 9 bases, and the junction held 7 bases outside the gene matches. Germline V gene sequence: CDR1 SGHRS, CDR2 YFSETQ. This CDR3 comprises 15 residues. Here the CDR3 DNA reads TGCGCCAGCAGCTTGACTAGCGGGGCAACTGGTGAGCAGTTCTTC. This sequence encodes CASSLTSGATGEQFF.

Ten or more counts support this clonotype. The rearrangement joins TRBV6-1 to TRBJ2-3, with TRBD2 matching 14 bases. The CDR3 is 17 residues long. Germline V lookup: CDR1 MNHNS, CDR2 SASEGT. J was trimmed by 6 bases and V by 6 bases; bases with no gene match: 11. The CDR3 loop reads CASSPNAWTSGGDTQYF. As DNA, the CDR3 is TGTGCCAGCAGCCCTAATGCGTGGACTAGCGGGGGGGATACGCAGTATTTT.

This clonotype was found a few times. This chain links TRBV7-8 with TRBJ2-7; a weak D match, TRBD2 (6 bases). The ends were cut back, 5 bases at V and 7 bases at J, with 24 bases in the middle. CDR3 length: 16 amino acids. Germline CDR1 reads SGHVS; CDR2 reads FQNEAQ. The CDR3, as DNA: TGTGCCAGCAGCCTACAGGCGTCTGCGGGAACGGATGAGCAGTACTTC. It encodes CASSLQASAGTDEQYF.

Notes on this clonotype: Possible read error: a much larger clone is one base away. V usage is TRBV7-2 and J usage is TRBJ2-6; D is ambiguous. The germline V gene has CDR1 SGHTA and CDR2 FQGNSA. There are 15 residues in the CDR3. V lost 7 bases, J lost 1 base, and 11 bases lay in between. In DNA form, the CDR3 reads TGTGCCAGCAACAAAAGACCATCTGGGGCCAACGTCCTGACTTTC. Its translation is CASNKRPSGANVLTF. The variable domain in full, with the rest retrieved from reference TRBV7-2 and TRBJ2-6, is GAGVSQSPSNKVTEKGKDVELRCDPISGHTALYWYRQSLGQGLEFLIYFQGNSAPDKSGLPSDRFSAERTGGSVSTLTIQRTQQEDSAVYLCASNKRPSGANVLTFGAGSRLTVL.

With respect to this clonotype: Just one base apart from a much larger clone, this may be a read error. The chain employs TRBV5-1 and TRBJ2-1; D tentatively fits TRBD1 or TRBD2 (5 bases each). Trimming left V 0 bases short and J 9 bases short, with 16 bases between. In germline, CDR1 is SGHRS, CDR2 YFSETQ. The CDR3 has 15 residues. The CDR3 nucleotides read TGCGCCAGCAGCTTGGCCGCAGGGCTGGGGAGTGAGCAGTTCTTC. Its translation: CASSLAAGLGSEQFF.

The chain links TRBV29-1 to TRBJ1-4; D uncertain. Trimming took off 4 bases at V and 5 bases at J, with 8 bases between the two ends. Germline V gene data show CDR1 as SQVTM and CDR2 as ANQGSEA. This CDR3 is 12 amino acids long. The CDR3 region has the DNA TGCAGCGTTGCTCGGACCAATGAAAAACTGTTTTTT. Translation gives CSVARTNEKLFF.

As concerns this clonotype: A much bigger clone sits one base away, suggesting this may be a read error. The V call is TRBV6-5, the J call TRBJ1-2; D perhaps matches TRBD1 (5 bases). V was clipped by 5 bases and J by 3 bases, with 13 bases between them. Germline CDR1 reads MNHEY; CDR2 reads SVGAGI. The CDR3 consists of 14 residues. The DNA for the CDR3 is TGTGCCAGCAGTGCAAGGGGCCTCGACTATGGCTACACCTTC. Encoded protein: CASSARGLDYGYTF.

The chain joins TRBV2 to TRBJ2-3; the D gene is possibly TRBD1 (5 bases). The V and J ends lost 5 bases and 0 bases respectively, with 15 bases between them. The length of the CDR3 is 16 residues. CDR1 is SNHLY and CDR2 is FYNNEI in the germline V gene. In DNA, the CDR3 is TGTGCCAGCAGTTCAAACAGGTTACCTAGCACAGATACGCAGTATTTT. It encodes CASSSNRLPSTDTQYF.

This clonotype was seen at least ten times. V and J are TRBV20-1 and TRBJ2-3, with 9 bases lining up with TRBD2. From germline, CDR1 is DFQATT and CDR2 SNEGSKA (reference sequence). This CDR3 region has 15 residues. V shed 6 bases and J 4 bases; nucleotides not matched to a gene: 11. As DNA, the CDR3 is TGCAGTGCCTGGCGCGGGGGGGCGTCCCCAGATACGCAGTATTTT. Translating gives CSAWRGGASPDTQYF.

This clonotype was found a few times. The genes are TRBV28 and TRBJ2-3, with 11 positions matching TRBD1. V was pared by 8 bases and J by 2 bases, with 6 bases of the junction left unmatched. The length of the CDR3 is 15 residues. Germline-derived CDR1 and CDR2 are MDHEN and SYDVKM. The CDR3 spells CASGGQGAATDTQYF. In DNA form, the CDR3 reads TGTGCCAGCGGCGGACAGGGGGCGGCCACAGATACGCAGTATTTT.

This clonotype was seen many times. The chain joins TRBV14 to TRBJ2-2; the D gene could be TRBD1 or TRBD2 (5 bases each). The germline V and J ends were trimmed by 4 bases and 1 base, with 16 bases remaining between them. The CDR3 covers 17 residues. Germline-derived CDR1 and CDR2 are SGHDN and FVKESK. Here the CDR3 reads CASSPRFGTENTGELFF. In nucleotides, the CDR3 is TGTGCCAGCAGCCCTCGATTCGGGACGGAGAACACCGGGGAGCTGTTTTTT.

As concerns this clonotype: This may arise from a read error, as a much more abundant clone is one base away. The chain combines TRBV5-1 with TRBJ2-7; tentatively, D is TRBD1 (6 bases). The germline gives CDR1 SGHRS, CDR2 YFSETQ. This CDR3 region has 14 residues. V lost 4 bases to trimming and J lost 8 bases, with 19 bases between them. In DNA, the CDR3 is TGCGCCAGCAGCCTATGGGACACGGCGGGCAAGCAGTACTTC. Its translation is CASSLWDTAGKQYF.

This clonotype was seen a single time. A much larger clone sits a single nucleotide away, making a read error possible. This sequence joins TRBV5-5 and TRBJ1-5; D is undetermined. With 4 bases removed from V and 2 bases from J, the gap between germline ends came to 16 bases. Germline lookup yields CDR1 SGHKS and CDR2 YYEKEE (reference sequence). The CDR3 covers 16 residues. CDR3: CASSPVPPQGNQPQHF. The CDR3 DNA reads as TGTGCCAGCAGCCCAGTCCCTCCCCAGGGCAATCAGCCCCAGCATTTT.

In regard to this clonotype: This clone may be a read error of a much larger clone one base away. The J gene is TRBJ1-6, the V gene TRBV10-3, with 7 bases identical to TRBD1. This CDR3 region has 16 residues. Germline V gene lookup returns CDR1 ENHRY and CDR2 SYGVKD. CDR3 bases: TGTGCCATCAGTGTTAAAGGTTCGCTCGAGGGGGCACCCCCCCACTTT. This gives the protein CAISVKGSLEGAPPHF.

The sample holds many counts of this clonotype. The DNA for the CDR3 is TGCAGTGCTAACCTAAACGGGCAGGGGAGCACAGATACGCAGTATTTT. Its translation is CSANLNGQGSTDTQYF. The J gene is TRBJ2-3, the V gene TRBV20-1; D perhaps matches TRBD1 (6 bases). CDR1 and CDR2 from the germline V gene are DFQATT and SNEGSKA (reference sequence). The CDR3 length is 16 residues. Trimming shortened V by 4 bases and J by 0 bases, and 17 bases separated the two germline ends.

This clonotype showed up many times. This rearrangement joins TRBV5-1 to TRBJ1-5; D may be TRBD1 (6 bases). The length of the CDR3 is 17 residues. The ends were cut back, 4 bases at V and 10 bases at J, with 27 bases in the middle. Germline loops: CDR1 SGHRS, CDR2 YFSETQ. The CDR3 protein is CASSPGPGWGQNKPQHF. The CDR3 nucleotides read TGCGCCAGCAGCCCTGGCCCCGGGTGGGGGCAGAACAAACCCCAGCATTTT.

This clonotype was recorded at least ten times. This chain links TRBV28 with TRBJ1-2; D perhaps matches TRBD1 (5 bases). V lost 2 bases and J lost 3, with 10 bases in between. CDR1 and CDR2 from the germline V gene are MDHEN and SYDVKM. This CDR3 comprises 14 residues. The CDR3 loop reads CASSLPGGDYGYTF. CDR3 DNA sequence: TGTGCCAGCAGTTTACCGGGAGGGGACTATGGCTACACCTTC.

Points on this clonotype: The junction does not match germline at one end; this may be a read error. The chain couples TRBV5-5 to TRBJ1-1; D gene ambiguous. CDR1 and CDR2 from the germline V gene are SGHKS and YYEKEE (reference sequence). This CDR3 comprises 18 residues. The CDR3 loop reads CASSLDRGAGSLNTETFF. In DNA, the CDR3 is TGTGCCAGCAGCTTGGATCGGGGAGCCGGCTCCCTGAACACTGAAACTTTCTTT.

This clonotype was observed at least ten times. The chain has TRBV7-2 and TRBJ2-5; D is undetermined. The CDR3 spans 15 residues. Germline CDR1 SGHTA, CDR2 FQGNSA. Trimming stripped 6 bases from V and 0 bases from J, with 14 bases between. Here the CDR3 reads CASSPELGYQETQYF. The CDR3, as DNA: TGTGCCAGCAGTCCTGAGTTAGGGTACCAAGAGACCCAGTACTTC.

This clonotype came up many times. This rearrangement joins TRBV5-4 to TRBJ1-1; D call uncertain. V gave up 4 bases and J gave up 6 bases, with 10 bases separating them. This CDR3 region has 12 residues. Looked up from germline, CDR1 is SGHNT and CDR2 is YYREEE (reference sequence). In DNA, the CDR3 is TGTGCCAGCAGCGGGGATTTTCCTGAAGCTTTCTTT. The encoded protein is CASSGDFPEAFF.

This clonotype was seen repeatedly, ten times or more. The CDR3 region is CASSHAGGPGETQYF. CDR3 in DNA: TGTGCCAGCAGCCATGCGGGGGGGCCTGGAGAGACCCAGTACTTC. The chain uses TRBV3-1 and TRBJ2-5; 9 bases are a match to TRBD2. The CDR3 length is 15 residues. Germline CDR1 LGHDT, CDR2 YNNKEL (reference sequence). J gave up 4 bases and V 3 bases, and 6 bases lay outside the gene matches.

A note on this clonotype: This sequence may be a read error, since a much larger clone differs from it by one base. The rearrangement uses TRBV6-2 or TRBV6-3 and TRBJ2-6; tentatively, D is TRBD1 (5 bases). The CDR3 is made up of 15 amino acids. Germline CDR1 MNHEY, CDR2 SVGEGT. The CDR3 sequence is CASRRQSSGANVLSF. The DNA for the CDR3 is TGTGCCAGCAGGAGACAGAGCTCTGGGGCCAACGTCCTGAGTTTC.

The sample holds many counts of this clonotype. The J gene is TRBJ1-6, the V gene TRBV4-1, with D perhaps TRBD1 (6 bases). From germline, CDR1 is MGHRA and CDR2 YSYEKL. The V and J ends lost 1 base and 7 bases respectively, with 17 bases between them. The CDR3 has 17 amino acids. In DNA, the CDR3 is TGCGCCAGCAGCCAAGCCCTAAGGGGCAGGGGAAATTCACCCCTCCACTTT. Translation: CASSQALRGRGNSPLHF.

This clonotype was counted ten times or more. The chain employs TRBV7-8 and TRBJ1-5; D call uncertain. The V gene lost 1 base and the J gene lost 3 bases, with 16 bases spanning the gap. In germline, CDR1 is SGHVS, CDR2 FQNEAQ. The CDR3 has 17 residues. Here the CDR3 DNA reads TGTGCCAGCAGCTTAGATCTAGGATCCAGCGCCAATCAGCCCCAGCATTTT. Amino acid sequence: CASSLDLGSSANQPQHF.

The sample holds many counts of this clonotype. The CDR3 region has the DNA TGTGCCAGCAGCTCGGGTCCTGGCCCCTACAATGAGCAGTTCTTC. Translated, it gives CASSSGPGPYNEQFF. The chain combines TRBV5-6 with TRBJ2-1, with D uncertain. Germline values: CDR1 SGHDT, CDR2 YYEEEE. The length of the CDR3 is 15 residues. Trimming took off 3 bases at V and 2 bases at J, with 12 bases between the two ends. The full variable domain, with the rest looked up from reference TRBV5-6 and TRBJ2-1, is DAGVTQSPTHLIKTRGQQVTLRCSPKSGHDTVSWYQQALGQGPQFIFQYYEEEERQRGNFPDRFSGHQFPNYSSELNVNALLLGDSALYLCASSSGPGPYNEQFFGPGTRLTVL.